Included here is one TCR beta chain sequence, with context. The sample comes from a study of beta chain features in type 1 diabetes. This CDR3 comprises 15 residues. Germline assignment: CDR1 KGHSH and CDR2 LQKENI. V was clipped by 1 base and J by 2 bases; unmatched bases: 3. Reverse transcribing all isolated RNA meant expressed TCRB transcripts were sequenced. The repertoire was sequenced with immunoSEQ multiplex PCR; TCRdb's copy has only in-frame clones and lacks some. The table shows about 900,000 clones, with 17% occurring only once. The sequence was collected from a woman younger than 35 in good health. Material: naive CD4+ T cells from blood. The chain carries TRBV18 and TRBJ2-7; 9 bases are a match to TRBD1. Here the CDR3 DNA reads TGTGCCAGCTCACCACAGGGACAGGGTCCCTACGAGCAGTACTTC. Amino acid sequence: CASSPQGQGPYEQYF.